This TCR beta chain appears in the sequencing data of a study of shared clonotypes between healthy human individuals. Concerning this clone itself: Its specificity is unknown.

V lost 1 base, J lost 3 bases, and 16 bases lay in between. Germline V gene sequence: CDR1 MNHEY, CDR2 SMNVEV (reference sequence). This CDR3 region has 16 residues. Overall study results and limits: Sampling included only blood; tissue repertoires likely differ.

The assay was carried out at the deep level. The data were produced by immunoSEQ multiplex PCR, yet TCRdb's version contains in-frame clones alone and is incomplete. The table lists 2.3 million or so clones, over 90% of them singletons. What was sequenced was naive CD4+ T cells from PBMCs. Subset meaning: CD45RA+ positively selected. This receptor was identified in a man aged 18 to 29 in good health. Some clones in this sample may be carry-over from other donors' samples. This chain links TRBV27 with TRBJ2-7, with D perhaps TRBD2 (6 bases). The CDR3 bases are TGTGCCAGCAGTTTATTGCGCAGGGAGGTGGTCTACGAGCAGTACTTC. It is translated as CASSLLRREVVYEQYF.